The 15 T cell receptor beta chains given below trace back to one sample, sequenced in a study of blood T cell repertoires in COVID-19. Profiling relied on immunoSEQ multiplex PCR, and the TCRdb table lists in-frame clones only, not all of them. The data hold 100,000 or so clones, with about 92% observed a single time. Sequencing was carried out using peripheral blood. Receptors were obtained from a man in his forties or fifties with active COVID-19.

V and J are TRBV19 and TRBJ2-3; TRBD1 agrees at 8 bases. This CDR3 spans 15 amino acids. Trimming cost V 7 bases and J 7 bases; bases outside gene matches: 13. CDR1 LNHDA and CDR2 SQIVND come from the germline V gene (reference sequence). CDR3 sequence reads: CASNPKSTGENTQYF. CDR3 DNA: TGTGCCAGTAACCCAAAATCGACAGGGGAAAATACGCAGTATTTT.

The V gene is TRBV28, the J gene TRBJ2-2, with TRBD2 matching 7 bases. The V and J ends lost 6 bases and 2 bases, in that order; junction bases with no gene match: 6. Germline V lookup: CDR1 MDHEN, CDR2 SYDVKM. The CDR3 covers 15 residues. The CDR3: CASSLLALNTGELFF. The CDR3 DNA follows: TGTGCCAGCAGCTTACTAGCGTTAAACACCGGGGAGCTGTTTTTT.

This chain links TRBV27 with TRBJ1-5; no reliable D call. V was shortened by 6 bases and J by 0 bases, with 9 bases between the two germline ends. Germline V gene data show CDR1 as MNHEY and CDR2 as SMNVEV (reference sequence). This CDR3 has 14 residues. CDR3 sequence reads: CASSLINSNQPQHF. The CDR3 DNA sequence: TGTGCCAGCAGCCTTATTAATAGCAATCAGCCCCAGCATTTT.

This clone was seen once. The CDR3 sequence: CASVPNYREGGELFF. CDR3 DNA: TGTGCCAGCGTCCCAAACTACAGGGAGGGCGGGGAGCTGTTTTTT. V is TRBV6-5 and J is TRBJ2-2; tentatively, D is TRBD2 (7 bases). The CDR3 covers 15 residues. Trimming shortened V by 8 bases and J by 7 bases, and 20 bases separated the two germline ends. Germline V gives CDR1 MNHEY, CDR2 SVGAGI.

V is TRBV5-1 and J is TRBJ1-2; TRBD1 might be the D (5 bases). Germline CDR1 reads SGHRS; CDR2 reads YFSETQ. This CDR3 region has 13 residues. V gave up 2 bases and J gave up 3 bases, with 8 bases separating them. CDR3 nucleotide sequence: TGCGCCAGCAGCTTACAAGGGGACTATGGCTACACCTTC. Its translation: CASSLQGDYGYTF.

This chain connects TRBV9 to TRBJ2-1; 13 nucleotides match TRBD2. Germline V gene data show CDR1 as SGDLS and CDR2 as YYNGEE. The junction had 7 bases not matched to a gene; V was cut back by 4 bases and J by 9 bases. This CDR3 comprises 15 residues. This chain's CDR3 is CASSPPGLAGSEQFF. CDR3 nucleotides: TGTGCCAGCAGCCCCCCGGGACTAGCGGGAAGTGAGCAGTTCTTC.

The chain links TRBV6-5 to TRBJ2-7; TRBD2 agrees at 9 bases. The CDR3 runs to 14 residues. The V gene end was trimmed by 3 bases and the J gene end by 4 bases; junction bases not matched to a gene: 4. The germline CDR1 and CDR2 sequences are MNHEY and SVGAGI. This CDR3 reads CASSYSGSSYEQYF. In DNA, the CDR3 is TGTGCCAGCAGTTATAGCGGGAGTTCGTACGAGCAGTACTTC.

The J gene is TRBJ1-1, the V gene TRBV29-1; no clear D gene. The CDR3 is 13 residues long. CDR1 SQVTM and CDR2 ANQGSEA come from the germline V gene. V was shortened by 6 bases and J by 1 base, with 12 bases between the two germline ends. The CDR3 DNA reads TGCAGCGTCGAAAGGGCGGGGAACACTGAAGCTTTCTTT. Translating it yields CSVERAGNTEAFF.

The gene calls are TRBV27 and TRBJ2-7; 10 bases map to TRBD2. Losses at the gene ends were 8 bases for V and 1 base for J; bases not matched to a gene: 5. The CDR3 is made up of 14 amino acids. Per the germline V gene, CDR1 is MNHEY and CDR2 is SMNVEV (reference sequence). The CDR3 spells CASGPTSGSYEQYF. Written as DNA, the CDR3 is TGTGCCAGCGGGCCGACTAGCGGGTCCTACGAGCAGTACTTC.

The chain recombines TRBV7-3 with TRBJ2-7; the match to TRBD2 covers 7 bases. V shed 0 bases, J shed 6 bases, and the junction held 5 bases outside the gene matches. This CDR3 spans 14 amino acids. CDR1 and CDR2 from the germline V gene are SGHTA and FQGTGA. DNA for the CDR3: TGTGCCAGCAGCTTAACCGGGAGGACTGGCGAGCAGTACTTC. It translates to CASSLTGRTGEQYF.

The rearrangement links TRBV27 to TRBJ2-7; TRBD2 is a possible D gene (5 bases). Deletions cut 2 bases from V and 3 bases from J, with 11 bases between. This CDR3 comprises 14 residues. Germline V gene lookup returns CDR1 MNHEY and CDR2 SMNVEV (reference sequence). CDR3: CASSLKSEGYEQYF. Written as DNA, the CDR3 is TGTGCCAGCAGTTTAAAAAGTGAGGGCTACGAGCAGTACTTC.

The CDR3 coding sequence is TGTGCCAGCAGCCTTGGCTTTTTAGCGGGAGGAGACTACAATGAGCAGTTCTTC. It codes for CASSLGFLAGGDYNEQFF. The chain employs TRBV3-1 (or the pseudogene TRBV3-2) and TRBJ2-1, with 10 positions matching TRBD2. Unmatched junction bases numbered 12, after V lost 4 bases and J lost 3 bases. Germline CDR1 is LGHDT and CDR2 is YNNKEL (reference sequence). The CDR3 consists of 18 residues.

This chain connects TRBV7-9 to TRBJ1-5; D is perhaps TRBD1 (5 bases). CDR1 and CDR2 from the germline V gene are SEHNR and FQNEAQ (reference sequence). The CDR3 is made up of 16 amino acids. Trimming stripped 5 bases from V and 0 bases from J, with 14 bases between. The CDR3 is CASSEQGSNSNQPQHF. CDR3 DNA sequence: TGTGCCAGCAGCGAGCAGGGATCGAATAGCAATCAGCCCCAGCATTTT.

The chain employs TRBV5-1 and TRBJ2-7; the match to TRBD1 covers 8 bases. Germline CDR1 reads SGHRS; CDR2 reads YFSETQ. CDR3 length: 13 amino acids. The V segment lost 5 bases and the J segment 1 base; nucleotides outside the gene matches: 2. The CDR3 nucleotides read TGCGCCAGCAGGACAGGGGCGTCCTACGAGCAGTACTTC. This translates into CASRTGASYEQYF.

V is TRBV28 and J is TRBJ1-5; 8 bases match TRBD1. Germline values: CDR1 MDHEN, CDR2 SYDVKM. V was clipped by 4 bases and J by 2 bases; unmatched bases: 7. This CDR3 comprises 16 residues. The CDR3 DNA sequence: TGTGCCAGCAGTTCGGACAGGGTAGAAGGCAATCAGCCCCAGCATTTT. Protein sequence: CASSSDRVEGNQPQHF.